Shown below are 31 T cell receptor beta chains from a single sample sequenced in a study of identical twins. TCRdb re-derived calls from the 5' RACE reads in MiXCR, one entry per CDR3 protein. The table records fewer than 500,000 distinct CDR3 sequences, around 24% of them present only once. A further study also used this sample, focusing on T cells expressing NK-cell markers.

What was sequenced was CD4+ T cells sorted from blood. The receptors originated from a woman aged 18-29 years in good health.

This clonotype has just a few counts. This sequence joins TRBV6-2 or TRBV6-3 and TRBJ2-3; D is unclear. Germline assignment: CDR1 MNHEY and CDR2 SVGEGT. The V end was cut by 3 bases, the J end by 0 bases, with 10 bases between. The CDR3 consists of 15 residues. CDR3 nucleotides: TGTGCCAGCAGTTATTCGCAGAAAAGCACAGATACGCAGTATTTT. Protein sequence: CASSYSQKSTDTQYF.

The J gene is TRBJ2-7, the V gene TRBV11-2, with 8 bases identical to TRBD1. V trimming: 1 base; J trimming: 9 bases; junction bases outside the gene matches: 14. Germline loops: CDR1 SGHAT, CDR2 FQNNGV. The CDR3 contains 16 residues. The CDR3 region has the DNA TGTGCCAGCAGCTTAGTACCAACAGGGGGAAACTTGGTGCAGTACTTC. It is translated as CASSLVPTGGNLVQYF.

The gene calls are TRBV20-1 and TRBJ2-5; tentatively, D is TRBD1 (6 bases). This CDR3 has 13 residues. Trimming took 6 bases from V and 2 from J, leaving 13 bases between them. Germline values: CDR1 DFQATT, CDR2 SNEGSKA (reference sequence). CDR3 sequence (DNA): TGCAGTGCGGGCCGGGACACTCAAGAGACCCAGTACTTC. Its translation is CSAGRDTQETQYF.

This clonotype has ten or more counts. This chain connects TRBV7-2 to TRBJ2-5, with 9 positions matching TRBD2. This CDR3 region has 17 residues. V was clipped by 4 bases and J by 2 bases; unmatched bases: 11. Per germline, CDR1 SGHTA and CDR2 FQGNSA. CDR3 residues: CASSYVAGGPPQETQYF. In DNA form, the CDR3 reads TGTGCCAGCAGCTATGTGGCGGGAGGGCCTCCACAAGAGACCCAGTACTTC.

The rearrangement joins TRBV5-1 to TRBJ2-1, with 7 bases that match TRBD1. Looked up from germline, CDR1 is SGHRS and CDR2 is YFSETQ. Trimming took 6 bases from V and 2 from J; bases not matched to a gene: 8. This CDR3 spans 15 amino acids. CDR3 bases: TGCGCCAGCAAAGTCGGGACAGTGGCCTACAATGAGCAGTTCTTC. The encoded protein is CASKVGTVAYNEQFF.

This rearrangement joins TRBV28 to TRBJ2-5; tentatively, D is TRBD1 (5 bases). Germline lookup yields CDR1 MDHEN and CDR2 SYDVKM. The CDR3 runs 14 residues. The V end lost 6 bases, the J end lost 5 bases, and 16 bases lay between the germline ends. The CDR3 DNA reads as TGTGCCAGCAGCCCCAGTGGGGCAGCGGAGACCCAGTACTTC. It translates to CASSPSGAAETQYF.

The chain couples TRBV6-2 or TRBV6-3 to TRBJ2-2; the match to TRBD2 covers 10 bases. V lost 2 bases and J lost 4; bases outside the gene matches: 10. The CDR3 is made up of 18 amino acids. Germline lookup yields CDR1 MNHEY and CDR2 SVGEGT. CDR3 sequence: CASSYHPGLAGATGELFF. Here the CDR3 DNA reads TGTGCCAGCAGTTACCATCCGGGGCTAGCGGGAGCCACCGGGGAGCTGTTTTTT.

The genes are TRBV6-1 and TRBJ2-1, with 14 bases identical to TRBD2. Germline loops: CDR1 MNHNS, CDR2 SASEGT. V gave up 6 bases and J gave up 6 bases; unmatched junction bases: 7. The CDR3 contains 16 residues. The CDR3: CASRSTGTSGSNEQFF. The CDR3 bases are TGTGCCAGCAGGTCCACGGGGACTAGCGGGAGCAATGAGCAGTTCTTC.

This chain joins TRBV7-6 and TRBJ2-7; TRBD2 matches at 9 bases. The V gene end was trimmed by 4 bases and the J gene end by 6 bases; junction bases not matched to a gene: 4. CDR1 and CDR2 (germline): SGHVS, FNYEAQ. The CDR3 has 13 residues. The CDR3 reads CASSSGLASEQYF. Here the CDR3 DNA reads TGTGCCAGCAGCTCGGGACTAGCAAGCGAGCAGTACTTC.

This clonotype was seen only a few times. The V gene is TRBV2, the J gene TRBJ2-1; 10 nucleotides match TRBD2. This CDR3 region has 15 residues. V was pared by 3 bases and J by 4 bases, with 3 bases of the junction left unmatched. Germline V gene sequence: CDR1 SNHLY, CDR2 FYNNEI. CDR3 sequence reads: CASSEFSGGYNEQFF. The DNA of the CDR3 is TGTGCCAGCAGTGAGTTTAGCGGGGGGTACAATGAGCAGTTCTTC.

J is TRBJ2-1 and V is TRBV24-1; D is possibly TRBD2 (5 bases). Trimming took 3 bases from V and 8 from J, leaving 13 bases between them. The CDR3 is made up of 14 amino acids. CDR1 and CDR2 from the germline V gene are KGHDR and SFDVKD. CDR3 sequence (DNA): TGTGCCACCAGTGATCCGGTACTAGACGATGAGCAGTTCTTC. Amino acids: CATSDPVLDDEQFF.

This chain joins TRBV11-2 and TRBJ2-1; 15 positions agree with TRBD2. The ends lost 2 bases at V and 0 bases at J; junction bases unmatched: 8. Per the germline V gene, CDR1 is SGHAT and CDR2 is FQNNGV. The CDR3 is made up of 20 amino acids. This CDR3 reads CASSLPGLAGGRSSYNEQFF. CDR3 in DNA: TGTGCCAGCAGCTTACCAGGACTAGCGGGAGGGAGGAGCTCCTACAATGAGCAGTTCTTC. Full variable domain (outside the CDR3, taken from reference TRBV11-2 and TRBJ2-1): EAGVAQSPRYKIIEKRQSVAFWCNPISGHATLYWYQQILGQGPKLLIQFQNNGVVDDSQLPKDRFSAERLKGVDSTLKIQPAKLEDSAVYLCASSLPGLAGGRSSYNEQFFGPGTRLTVL.

Only a few counts were recorded for this clonotype. The chain carries TRBV6-2 or TRBV6-3 and TRBJ1-1; D unclear. The CDR3 length is 13 residues. The V and J ends lost 2 bases and 0 bases respectively, with 4 bases between them. From germline, CDR1 is MNHEY and CDR2 SVGEGT. In nucleotides, the CDR3 is TGTGCCAGCAGTTACCAGATGAACACTGAAGCTTTCTTT. Its protein product is CASSYQMNTEAFF.

The V gene is TRBV15, the J gene TRBJ1-1; no clear D gene. Looked up from germline, CDR1 is LNHNV and CDR2 is YYDKDF (reference sequence). This CDR3 contains 13 residues. V was trimmed by 8 bases and J by 10 bases, leaving 20 bases between them. CDR3 protein: CATAGVRTSGAFF. The CDR3 DNA reads as TGTGCCACCGCTGGAGTACGGACGAGCGGAGCTTTCTTT.

This chain joins TRBV12-3 or TRBV12-4 and TRBJ1-3; D not resolved. This CDR3 is 12 amino acids long. Trimming cost V 5 bases and J 2 bases, with 4 bases left between them. CDR3 in amino acids: CASSRTGNTIYF. The CDR3 bases are TGTGCCAGCAGTAGAACTGGAAACACCATATATTTT.

The chain recombines TRBV3-1 with TRBJ2-2; a weak D match, TRBD2 (6 bases). CDR1 is LGHDT, CDR2 YNNKEL, per germline (reference sequence). V lost 4 bases and J 1 base, leaving 22 bases between the germline ends. CDR3 size: 19 residues. As DNA, the CDR3 is TGTGCCAGCAGCCCAGAGGGACTTTTCGATTGGAAGAACACCGGGGAGCTGTTTTTT. Translating it yields CASSPEGLFDWKNTGELFF.

This clonotype was counted between two and nine times. This sequence joins TRBV12-3 or TRBV12-4 and TRBJ2-3; D is possibly TRBD2 (6 bases). V shed 3 bases and J shed 3 bases, with 10 bases lying between them. This CDR3 has 14 residues. The chain's CDR3 is CASSFVGGTDTQYF. The CDR3 DNA follows: TGTGCCAGCAGTTTCGTTGGGGGGACAGATACGCAGTATTTT.

This chain uses TRBV10-3 with TRBJ2-3; D gene unclear. The CDR3 length is 13 residues. CDR1 is ENHRY and CDR2 is SYGVKD in the germline V gene. Trimming pared 6 bases from V and 6 bases from J, leaving 13 bases between. This CDR3 reads CAISPTSADTQYF. The CDR3 DNA reads TGTGCCATCAGCCCCACTTCTGCGGATACGCAGTATTTT.

This clonotype was counted a few times. The chain has TRBV29-1 and TRBJ1-2; D unclear. The ends were cut back, 0 bases at V and 2 bases at J, with 10 bases in the middle. Germline CDR1 is SQVTM and CDR2 is ANQGSEA. This CDR3 contains 14 residues. As DNA, the CDR3 is TGCAGCGTTGAAGATCCTTCAAAAAACTATGGCTACACCTTC. It yields the protein CSVEDPSKNYGYTF. Combining the CDR3 with reference TRBV29-1 and TRBJ1-2 gives the whole variable domain SAVISQKPSRDICQRGTSLTIQCQVDSQVTMMFWYRQQPGQSLTLIATANQGSEATYESGFVIDKFPISRPNLTFSTLTVSNMSPEDSSIYLCSVEDPSKNYGYTFGSGTRLTVV.

The J gene is TRBJ2-1, the V gene TRBV15; D is possibly TRBD1 (6 bases). In germline, CDR1 is LNHNV, CDR2 YYDKDF (reference sequence). The CDR3 has 14 amino acids. Trimming removed 4 bases at V and 14 bases at J, with 21 bases between. In nucleotides, the CDR3 is TGTGCCACCAGCAACCGGACAGAGGTAGCGCGGAAGTTCTTC. It codes for CATSNRTEVARKFF.

This clonotype has more than one count but fewer than ten. The chain carries TRBV29-1 and TRBJ1-4; 7 positions match TRBD1. Germline V gives CDR1 SQVTM, CDR2 ANQGSEA. J was trimmed by 4 bases and V by 6 bases; bases with no gene match: 8. This CDR3 contains 14 residues. CDR3 in DNA: TGCAGCGTGCGACCGGGACAGCTTAATGAAAAACTGTTTTTT. It is translated as CSVRPGQLNEKLFF.

This clonotype was detected a few times. This chain links TRBV27 with TRBJ2-6, with 7 bases fitting TRBD2. This CDR3 contains 17 residues. V was clipped by 3 bases and J by 0 bases; unmatched bases: 5. Germline CDR1 is MNHEY and CDR2 is SMNVEV (reference sequence). CDR3 DNA: TGTGCCAGCAGTTTTGCCGGGAGGTCCTCTGGGGCCAACGTCCTGACTTTC. This translates into CASSFAGRSSGANVLTF.

This sequence joins TRBV6-2 or TRBV6-3 and TRBJ2-7; D possibly corresponds to TRBD1 (6 bases). Trimming shortened V by 2 bases and J by 3 bases, and 17 bases separated the two germline ends. Germline lookup yields CDR1 MNHEY and CDR2 SVGEGT. The CDR3 loop spans 16 amino acids. This CDR3 reads CASSYLSQGRGYEQYF. CDR3 DNA sequence: TGTGCCAGCAGTTACCTCTCACAGGGTCGCGGCTACGAGCAGTACTTC.

The chain carries TRBV11-2 and TRBJ2-7, with TRBD1 matching over 8 bases. The germline CDR1 and CDR2 sequences are SGHAT and FQNNGV. This CDR3 is 17 amino acids long. The ends lost 5 bases at V and 3 bases at J; junction bases unmatched: 15. The CDR3 DNA reads TGTGCCAGCAGCCCAATAGCTTTTCGGACAGGGTACTACGAGCAGTACTTC. Translating gives CASSPIAFRTGYYEQYF.

This clonotype has just one count. This chain connects TRBV20-1 to TRBJ2-2; D remains unclear. Deletions cut 6 bases from V and 0 bases from J, with 14 bases between. The CDR3 extends over 15 amino acids. Germline loops: CDR1 DFQATT, CDR2 SNEGSKA (reference sequence). The CDR3 is CSARPLNPNTGELFF. The CDR3 nucleotides read TGCAGTGCGAGACCGTTAAACCCGAACACCGGGGAGCTGTTTTTT.

The table lists this clonotype with many counts. The chain uses TRBV6-5 and TRBJ1-5; D ambiguous. The CDR3 runs 15 residues. In germline, CDR1 is MNHEY, CDR2 SVGAGI. Trimming took 0 bases from V and 0 from J, leaving 6 bases between them. DNA of the CDR3: TGTGCCAGCAGTTACTCGAAGTTTAGCAATCAGCCCCAGCATTTT. Translating gives CASSYSKFSNQPQHF.

The table lists this clonotype with a few counts. J is TRBJ1-2 and V is TRBV3-1; 11 nucleotides agree with TRBD1. Per the germline V gene, CDR1 is LGHDT and CDR2 is YNNKEL (reference sequence). This CDR3 region has 14 residues. Germline trimming cut 4 bases from V and 4 bases from J; bases unmatched to any gene: 2. The CDR3 reads CASSRDRGSYGYTF. CDR3 DNA sequence: TGTGCCAGCAGCCGGGACAGGGGGAGCTATGGCTACACCTTC.

The chain carries TRBV5-1 and TRBJ2-3; D gene unclear. The germline V and J ends were trimmed by 4 bases and 2 bases, with 11 bases remaining between them. The CDR3 runs 14 residues. From germline, CDR1 is SGHRS and CDR2 YFSETQ. In DNA form, the CDR3 reads TGCGCCAGCAGCCGTCAGGCTATCACAGATACGCAGTATTTT. It encodes CASSRQAITDTQYF.

In its sample, this clonotype was seen a few times. This chain uses TRBV3-1 with TRBJ2-1; D perhaps matches TRBD1 (5 bases). The V gene's germline CDR1 is LGHDT and CDR2 YNNKEL (reference sequence). Trimming pared 3 bases from V and 9 bases from J, leaving 12 bases between. CDR3 length equals 13 residues. The CDR3 protein is CASSQTRGSEQFF. CDR3 nucleotides: TGTGCCAGCAGCCAGACAAGGGGATCTGAGCAGTTCTTC.

This clonotype was picked up many times. This chain joins TRBV5-1 and TRBJ2-2, with no clear D. CDR3 length equals 13 residues. Germline CDR1 is SGHRS and CDR2 is YFSETQ. Trimming took 3 bases from V and 2 from J, leaving 5 bases between them. As DNA, the CDR3 is TGCGCCAGCAGCTCGGCAAACACCGGGGAGCTGTTTTTT. The encoded protein is CASSSANTGELFF.

V and J are TRBV11-2 and TRBJ2-4; D is unresolved. The V end lost 4 bases, the J end lost 9 bases, and 13 bases lay between the germline ends. The CDR3 is 13 residues long. The germline gives CDR1 SGHAT, CDR2 FQNNGV. The chain's CDR3 is CASSSVPMGIQYF. The DNA of the CDR3 is TGTGCCAGCAGCTCCGTTCCGATGGGCATTCAGTACTTC.